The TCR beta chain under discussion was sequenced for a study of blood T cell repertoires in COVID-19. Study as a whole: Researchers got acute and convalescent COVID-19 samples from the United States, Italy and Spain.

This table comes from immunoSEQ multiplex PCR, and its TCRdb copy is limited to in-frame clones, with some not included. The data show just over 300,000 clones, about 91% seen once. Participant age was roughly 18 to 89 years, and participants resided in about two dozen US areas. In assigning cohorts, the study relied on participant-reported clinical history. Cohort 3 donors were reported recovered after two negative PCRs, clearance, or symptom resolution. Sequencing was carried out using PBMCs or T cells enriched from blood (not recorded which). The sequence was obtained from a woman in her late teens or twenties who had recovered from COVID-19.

This CDR3 reads CASSFSRRSFQPQHF. CDR3 coding DNA: TGTGCCAGCAGTTTTTCGCGTCGAAGCTTTCAGCCCCAGCATTTT. V gene TRBV28 combines with J gene TRBJ1-5; D remains unclear. Deletions cut 3 bases from V and 6 bases from J, with 15 bases between. Germline V CDR1 and CDR2: MDHEN, SYDVKM. The CDR3 length is 15 residues.